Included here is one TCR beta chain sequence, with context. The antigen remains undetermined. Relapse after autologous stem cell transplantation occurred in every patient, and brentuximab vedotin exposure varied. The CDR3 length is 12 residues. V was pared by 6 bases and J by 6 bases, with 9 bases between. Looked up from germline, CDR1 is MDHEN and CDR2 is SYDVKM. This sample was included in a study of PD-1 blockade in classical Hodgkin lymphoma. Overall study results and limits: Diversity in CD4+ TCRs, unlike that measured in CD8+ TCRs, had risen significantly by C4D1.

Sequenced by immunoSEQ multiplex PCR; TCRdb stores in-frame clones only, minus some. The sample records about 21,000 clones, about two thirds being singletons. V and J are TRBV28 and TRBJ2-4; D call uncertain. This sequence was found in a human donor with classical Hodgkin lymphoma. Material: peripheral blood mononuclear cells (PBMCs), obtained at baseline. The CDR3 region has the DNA TGTGCCAGCAGCTTGGGCGGAAACATTCAGTACTTC. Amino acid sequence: CASSLGGNIQYF.